This T cell receptor (beta chain) appears in the sequencing data of a study of control samples from healthy donors and cancer patients. The repertoire was sequenced with immunoSEQ multiplex PCR; TCRdb's copy has only in-frame clones and lacks some. Its table lists fewer than 250,000 clones. The germline CDR1 and CDR2 sequences are SEHNR and FQNEAQ (reference sequence). V shed 1 base and J 10 bases; nucleotides not matched to a gene: 5. CDR3 length equals 14 residues. The origin of this receptor is a woman in her twenties or thirties in good health. Material: blood. V is TRBV7-9 and J is TRBJ2-1; 9 bases map to TRBD1. CDR3 DNA sequence: TGTGCCAGCAGCTTAGACAGGGGGCCGGACGAGCAGTTCTTC. It translates to CASSLDRGPDEQFF.